This T cell receptor beta chain was sequenced for a study of early T cells in non-severe SARS-CoV-2 infection. This clonotype was counted many times. TCRdb recomputed calls from the 5' RACE reads with MiXCR, one row per CDR3 protein. The table lists some 48,000 distinct CDR3 sequences, 7% to 8% of them singletons, with roughly 6.2% in the top ten. CDR3 length: 10 amino acids. Trimming shortened V by 4 bases and J by 13 bases, and 8 bases separated the two germline ends. Per the germline V gene, CDR1 is MDHEN and CDR2 is SYDVKM. The material sequenced was whole blood. The TCR originated in an adult who was a healthcare worker with PCR-confirmed SARS-CoV-2 infection or an uninfected control (not recorded which). This rearrangement joins TRBV28 to TRBJ1-5, with D uncertain. Here the CDR3 DNA reads TGTGCCAGCAGTTCACACGGGCAGCATTTT. Its protein is CASSSHGQHF.